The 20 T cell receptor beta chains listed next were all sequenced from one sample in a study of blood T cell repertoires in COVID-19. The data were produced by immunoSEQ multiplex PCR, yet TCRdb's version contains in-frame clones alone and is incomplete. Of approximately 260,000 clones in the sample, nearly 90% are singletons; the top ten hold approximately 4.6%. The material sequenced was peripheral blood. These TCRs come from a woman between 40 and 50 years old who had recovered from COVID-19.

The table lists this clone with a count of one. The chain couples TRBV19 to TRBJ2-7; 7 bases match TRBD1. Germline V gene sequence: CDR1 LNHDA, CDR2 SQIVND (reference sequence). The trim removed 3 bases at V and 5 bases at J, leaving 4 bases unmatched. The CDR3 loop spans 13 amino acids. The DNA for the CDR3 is TGTGCCAGTAGTATTGGGCAGGGGGACGAGCAGTACGTC. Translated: CASSIGQGDEQYV.

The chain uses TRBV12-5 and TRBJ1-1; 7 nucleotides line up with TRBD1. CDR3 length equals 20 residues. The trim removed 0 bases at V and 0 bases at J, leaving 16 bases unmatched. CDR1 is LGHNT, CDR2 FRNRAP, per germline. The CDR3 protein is CASGLVRTGQTELMNTEAFF. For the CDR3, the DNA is TGTGCTAGTGGTTTGGTAAGAACGGGACAGACAGAACTCATGAACACTGAAGCTTTCTTT.

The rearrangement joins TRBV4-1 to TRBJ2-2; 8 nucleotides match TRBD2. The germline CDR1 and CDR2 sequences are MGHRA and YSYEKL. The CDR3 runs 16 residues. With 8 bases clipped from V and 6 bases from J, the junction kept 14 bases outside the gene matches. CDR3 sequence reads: CASARDGGVLSGELFF. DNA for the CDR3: TGCGCCAGCGCCAGAGACGGGGGGGTCCTTTCCGGGGAGCTGTTTTTT.

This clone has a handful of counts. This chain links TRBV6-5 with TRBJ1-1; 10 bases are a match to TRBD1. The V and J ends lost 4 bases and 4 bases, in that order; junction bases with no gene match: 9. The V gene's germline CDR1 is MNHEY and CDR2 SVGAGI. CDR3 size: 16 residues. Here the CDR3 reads CASSSDRDRGGTEAFF. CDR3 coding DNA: TGTGCCAGCAGTTCCGACCGGGACAGGGGAGGCACTGAAGCTTTCTTT.

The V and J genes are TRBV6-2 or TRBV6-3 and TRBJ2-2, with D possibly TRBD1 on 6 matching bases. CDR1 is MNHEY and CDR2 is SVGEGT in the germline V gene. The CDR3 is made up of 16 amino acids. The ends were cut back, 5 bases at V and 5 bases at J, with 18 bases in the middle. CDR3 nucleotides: TGTGCCAGCAGTCCACACACAGGGTTGGTAACCGGGGAGCTGTTTTTT. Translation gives CASSPHTGLVTGELFF.

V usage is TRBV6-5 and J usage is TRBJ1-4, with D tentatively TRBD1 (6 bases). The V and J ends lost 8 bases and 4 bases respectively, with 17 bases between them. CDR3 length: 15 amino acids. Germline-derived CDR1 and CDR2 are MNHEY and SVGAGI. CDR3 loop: CASSLGGRYNEKLFF. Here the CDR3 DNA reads TGTGCCAGCTCCCTTGGGGGCAGATATAATGAAAAACTGTTTTTT.

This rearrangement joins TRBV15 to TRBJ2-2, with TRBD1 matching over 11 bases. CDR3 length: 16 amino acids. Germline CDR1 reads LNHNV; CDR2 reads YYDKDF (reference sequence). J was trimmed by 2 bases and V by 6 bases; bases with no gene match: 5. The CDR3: CATRRDRGENTGELFF. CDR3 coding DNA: TGTGCCACCAGGAGGGACAGGGGGGAAAACACCGGGGAGCTGTTTTTT.

The CDR3 DNA is TGTGCCAGCACCAAGAGCTATACGCAGTATTTT. It specifies CASTKSYTQYF. The chain is built from TRBV28 and TRBJ2-3; D is ambiguous. The germline V gene encodes CDR1 MDHEN and CDR2 SYDVKM. The CDR3 is 11 residues long. Trimming stripped 7 bases from V and 7 bases from J, with 9 bases between.

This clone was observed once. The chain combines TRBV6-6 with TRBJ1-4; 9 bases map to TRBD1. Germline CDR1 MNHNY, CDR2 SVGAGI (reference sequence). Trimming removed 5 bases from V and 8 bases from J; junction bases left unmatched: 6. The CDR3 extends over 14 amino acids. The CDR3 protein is CASSHGTGREKLFF. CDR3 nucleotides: TGTGCCAGCAGTCATGGGACAGGGAGAGAAAAACTGTTTTTT.

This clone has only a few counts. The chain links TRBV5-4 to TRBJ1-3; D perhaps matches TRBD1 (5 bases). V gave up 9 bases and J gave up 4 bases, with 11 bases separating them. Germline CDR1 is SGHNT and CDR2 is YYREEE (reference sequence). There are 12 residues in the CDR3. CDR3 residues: CATQGDGNTIYF. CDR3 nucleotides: TGTGCCACCCAGGGTGACGGAAACACCATATATTTT. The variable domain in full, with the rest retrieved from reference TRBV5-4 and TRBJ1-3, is ETGVTQSPTHLIKTRGQQVTLRCSSQSGHNTVSWYQQALGQGPQFIFQYYREEENGRGNFPPRFSGLQFPNYSSELNVNALELDDSALYLCATQGDGNTIYFGEGSWLTVV.

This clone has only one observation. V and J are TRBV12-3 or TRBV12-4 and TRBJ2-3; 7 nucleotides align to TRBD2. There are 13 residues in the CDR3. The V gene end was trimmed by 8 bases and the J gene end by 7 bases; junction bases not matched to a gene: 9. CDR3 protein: CASSWGGGNTQYF. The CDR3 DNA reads TGTGCCAGCTCGTGGGGGGGAGGGAATACGCAGTATTTT.

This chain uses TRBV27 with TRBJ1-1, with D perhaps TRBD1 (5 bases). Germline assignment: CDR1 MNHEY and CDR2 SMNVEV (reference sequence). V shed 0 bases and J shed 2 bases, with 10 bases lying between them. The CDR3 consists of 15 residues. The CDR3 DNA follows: TGTGCCAGCAGTTTATCCCCTAGGGGAAACACTGAAGCTTTCTTT. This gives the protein CASSLSPRGNTEAFF.

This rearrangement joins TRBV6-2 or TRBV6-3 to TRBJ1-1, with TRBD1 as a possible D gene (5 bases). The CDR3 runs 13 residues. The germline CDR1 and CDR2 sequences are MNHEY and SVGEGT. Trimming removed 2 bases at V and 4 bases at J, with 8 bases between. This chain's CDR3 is CASSYQQGTEAFF. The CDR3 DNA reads TGTGCCAGCAGTTACCAGCAGGGCACTGAAGCTTTCTTT.

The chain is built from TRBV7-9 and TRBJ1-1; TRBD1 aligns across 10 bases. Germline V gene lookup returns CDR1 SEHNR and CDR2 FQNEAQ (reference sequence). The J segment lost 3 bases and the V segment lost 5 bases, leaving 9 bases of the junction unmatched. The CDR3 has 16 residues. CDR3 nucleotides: TGTGCCAGCAGCCCCAGTGACAGGGGGCGCGACACTGAAGCTTTCTTT. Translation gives CASSPSDRGRDTEAFF.

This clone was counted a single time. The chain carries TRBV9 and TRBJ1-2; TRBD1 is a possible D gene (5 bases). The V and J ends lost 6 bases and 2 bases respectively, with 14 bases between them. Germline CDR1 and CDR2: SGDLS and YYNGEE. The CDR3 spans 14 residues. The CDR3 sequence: CASTLAGENYGYTF. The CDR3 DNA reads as TGTGCCAGCACCCTAGCGGGGGAGAACTATGGCTACACCTTC.

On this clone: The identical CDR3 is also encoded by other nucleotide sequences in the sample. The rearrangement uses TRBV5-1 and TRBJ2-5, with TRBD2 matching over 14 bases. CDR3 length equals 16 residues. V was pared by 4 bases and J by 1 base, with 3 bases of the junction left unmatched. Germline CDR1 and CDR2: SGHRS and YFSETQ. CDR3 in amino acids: CASSLGLAGAQETQYF. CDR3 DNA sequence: TGCGCCAGCAGCCTGGGACTAGCGGGGGCCCAAGAGACCCAGTACTTC.

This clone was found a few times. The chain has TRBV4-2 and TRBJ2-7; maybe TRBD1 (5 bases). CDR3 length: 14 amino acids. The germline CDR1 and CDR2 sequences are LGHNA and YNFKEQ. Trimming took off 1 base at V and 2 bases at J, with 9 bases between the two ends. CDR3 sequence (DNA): TGTGCCAGCAGCCAAGGGCAGGGTACCTACGAGCAGTACTTC. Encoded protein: CASSQGQGTYEQYF.

CDR3 in amino acids: CASSPQIYEQYF. The CDR3 DNA is TGTGCCAGCAGTCCGCAGATTTACGAGCAGTACTTC. The rearrangement uses TRBV28 and TRBJ2-7; no reliable D call. V lost 5 bases to trimming and J lost 4 bases, with 9 bases between them. The CDR3 consists of 12 residues. Germline V gene data show CDR1 as MDHEN and CDR2 as SYDVKM.

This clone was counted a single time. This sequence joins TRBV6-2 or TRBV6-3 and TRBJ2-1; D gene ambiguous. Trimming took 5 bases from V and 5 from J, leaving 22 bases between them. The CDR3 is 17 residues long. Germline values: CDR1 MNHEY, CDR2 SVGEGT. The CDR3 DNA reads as TGTGCCAGCAGTCCCCCAGCCGCAGCCACTATAAACAATGAGCAGTTCTTC. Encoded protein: CASSPPAAATINNEQFF.

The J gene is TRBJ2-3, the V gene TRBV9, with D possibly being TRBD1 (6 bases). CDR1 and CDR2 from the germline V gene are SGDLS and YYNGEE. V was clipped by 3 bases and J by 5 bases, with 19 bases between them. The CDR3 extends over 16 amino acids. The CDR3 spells CASSEGVGEWLDTQYF. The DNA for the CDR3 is TGTGCCAGCAGCGAGGGGGTAGGGGAGTGGTTAGATACGCAGTATTTT.